This T cell receptor beta chain originates from a study of cytomegalovirus exposure and HLA in healthy donors. A remark on this clone: The antigen is unknown.

The method was immunoSEQ multiplex PCR; TCRdb's version includes in-frame clones alone and lacks a portion of them. The profile shows 260,000 or so clones, roughly 88% of them singletons. Study outcomes and limitations: The dataset shows that most TCR sequences were rare, while some public TCRs occurred in many donors.

In germline, CDR1 is LNHDA, CDR2 SQIVND (reference sequence). CDR3 length: 14 residues. Trimming removed 3 bases at V and 4 bases at J, with 12 bases between. J is TRBJ1-1 and V is TRBV19; a weak D match, TRBD1 (5 bases). Sequenced: PBMCs. This TCR came from a woman in her late teens or twenties in good health and CMV-seronegative. Here the CDR3 DNA reads TGTGCCAGTAGTATGCGGGGGGTGGGCACTGAAGCTTTCTTT. Its protein product is CASSMRGVGTEAFF.